The 27 T cell receptor beta chains in this list originate from one sample, sequenced in a study of cytomegalovirus exposure and HLA in healthy donors. Here immunoSEQ multiplex PCR was the method, and the copy in TCRdb shows in-frame clones only, minus some. The sample consists of around 73,000 clones, approximately 90% of them appearing once. Sample: PBMCs. These receptors originate from a woman aged 18 to 35 in good health and CMV-seropositive.

V is TRBV6-5 and J is TRBJ1-6; D might be TRBD1 (5 bases). Germline V gene sequence: CDR1 MNHEY, CDR2 SVGAGI. Trimming pared 8 bases from V and 10 bases from J, leaving 21 bases between. CDR3 size: 15 residues. The CDR3 sequence: CASQMGWQGDSPLHF. In DNA, the CDR3 is TGTGCCAGCCAGATGGGGTGGCAGGGCGACTCACCCCTCCACTTT.

The rearrangement links TRBV19 to TRBJ1-2; D gene uncertain. Germline CDR1 reads LNHDA; CDR2 reads SQIVND (reference sequence). The CDR3 sequence is 16 residues long. Trimming took off 0 bases at V and 2 bases at J, with 13 bases between the two ends. CDR3 region: CASSIELRTWNYGYTF. The CDR3 nucleotides read TGTGCCAGTAGTATAGAGCTACGGACTTGGAACTATGGCTACACCTTC. The variable domain in full, completed from reference TRBV19 and TRBJ1-2, reads DGGITQSPKYLFRKEGQNVTLSCEQNLNHDAMYWYRQDPGQGLRLIYYSQIVNDFQKGDIAEGYSVSREKKESFPLTVTSAQKNPTAFYLCASSIELRTWNYGYTFGSGTRLTVV.

The chain recombines TRBV11-2 with TRBJ2-7, with 10 positions matching TRBD1. The ends lost 3 bases at V and 3 bases at J; junction bases unmatched: 17. Germline V gene lookup returns CDR1 SGHAT and CDR2 FQNNGV. The CDR3 is 19 amino acids. The CDR3 protein is CASSFLTGGAAGTIYEQYF. The CDR3 region has the DNA TGTGCCAGCAGCTTTCTGACAGGGGGCGCGGCGGGGACGATCTACGAGCAGTACTTC.

V is TRBV6-5 and J is TRBJ1-2; D uncertain. CDR1 MNHEY and CDR2 SVGAGI come from the germline V gene. V shed 4 bases and J shed 5 bases, with 11 bases lying between them. CDR3 length: 13 residues. CDR3: CASSSGSLYGYTF. The CDR3 bases are TGTGCCAGCAGTTCGGGAAGTCTTTATGGCTACACCTTC.

This chain uses TRBV15 with TRBJ1-5, with TRBD1 as a possible D gene (5 bases). The germline gives CDR1 LNHNV, CDR2 YYDKDF (reference sequence). Trimming pared 5 bases from V and 6 bases from J, leaving 11 bases between. The CDR3 extends over 13 amino acids. CDR3 amino acids: CATSDQGSQPQHF. CDR3 DNA sequence: TGTGCCACCAGCGATCAGGGCAGTCAGCCCCAGCATTTT.

V and J are TRBV2 and TRBJ2-2, with a tentative D call TRBD2 (5 bases). The V end was cut by 8 bases, the J end by 2 bases, with 12 bases between. Germline CDR1 is SNHLY and CDR2 is FYNNEI. This CDR3 spans 14 amino acids. In nucleotides, the CDR3 is TGTGCCAGCCGGAGGAGGAGTAACACCGGGGAGCTGTTTTTT. Translation: CASRRRSNTGELFF.

The V and J genes are TRBV27 and TRBJ1-4; D is perhaps TRBD1 (5 bases). The CDR3 contains 15 residues. CDR1 and CDR2 (germline): MNHEY, SMNVEV (reference sequence). Trimming took 4 bases from V and 3 from J, leaving 12 bases between them. CDR3 sequence reads: CASSSWGTANEKLFF. CDR3 in DNA: TGTGCCAGCAGTTCGTGGGGCACCGCTAATGAAAAACTGTTTTTT.

This clone was seen only once. CDR3 amino acids: CASSSGGGWTQYF. The DNA for the CDR3 is TGTGCCAGCAGCTCGGGCGGGGGGTGGACCCAGTACTTC. This chain joins TRBV11-1 and TRBJ2-5; 8 bases match TRBD2. The CDR3 consists of 13 residues. Germline CDR1 SGHAT, CDR2 FQDESV (reference sequence). V lost 4 bases and J lost 7; bases outside the gene matches: 5.

This chain connects TRBV9 to TRBJ1-2, with D possibly TRBD1 on 5 matching bases. The V and J ends lost 7 bases and 0 bases respectively, with 7 bases between them. CDR1 SGDLS and CDR2 YYNGEE come from the germline V gene. The CDR3 is 12 residues long. The CDR3 coding sequence is TGTGCCAGCCAGGGTACTAACTATGGCTACACCTTC. It yields the protein CASQGTNYGYTF.

The rearrangement joins TRBV4-1 to TRBJ2-3; TRBD2 matches at 9 bases. Trimming at V came to 1 base and at J to 2 bases, leaving 7 bases not matched to a gene. The CDR3 extends over 17 amino acids. The V gene's germline CDR1 is MGHRA and CDR2 YSYEKL. CDR3 residues: CASSQVIAGDNTDTQYF. The CDR3 DNA sequence: TGCGCCAGCAGCCAAGTGATAGCGGGGGATAACACAGATACGCAGTATTTT.

The gene calls are TRBV6-5 and TRBJ1-2; unclear D gene. Trimming cost V 5 bases and J 2 bases, with 6 bases left between them. The CDR3 has 12 residues. From germline, CDR1 is MNHEY and CDR2 SVGAGI. The CDR3 is CASSPGNYGYTF. CDR3 in DNA: TGTGCCAGCAGTCCGGGAAACTATGGCTACACCTTC.

The chain joins TRBV4-3 to TRBJ1-2; the D gene is possibly TRBD1 (6 bases). V was shortened by 4 bases and J by 12 bases, with 18 bases between the two germline ends. CDR1 and CDR2 from the germline V gene are LGHNA and YSLEER. CDR3 length equals 13 residues. The CDR3 spells CASSRLQGATNTF. CDR3 sequence (DNA): TGCGCCAGCAGCCGCCTACAGGGAGCCACCAACACCTTC.

The V call is TRBV19, the J call TRBJ2-5; 9 bases are shared with TRBD1. Trimming at V came to 10 bases and at J to 4 bases, leaving 7 bases not matched to a gene. The CDR3 has 13 residues. Germline V gene sequence: CDR1 LNHDA, CDR2 SQIVND (reference sequence). The CDR3 DNA reads as TGTGCCACCCAAGACAGGGGGAGAGAGACCCAGTACTTC. This gives the protein CATQDRGRETQYF. The full variable domain, with the rest looked up from reference TRBV19 and TRBJ2-5, is DGGITQSPKYLFRKEGQNVTLSCEQNLNHDAMYWYRQDPGQGLRLIYYSQIVNDFQKGDIAEGYSVSREKKESFPLTVTSAQKNPTAFYLCATQDRGRETQYFGPGTRLLVL.

The CDR3 nucleotides read TGCGCCAGCAGCTTGGCGGTTCAACCCACTGAAGCTTTCTTT. This gives the protein CASSLAVQPTEAFF. The chain joins TRBV5-1 to TRBJ1-1; D is ambiguous. The V and J ends lost 0 bases and 4 bases respectively, with 10 bases between them. The V gene's germline CDR1 is SGHRS and CDR2 YFSETQ. This CDR3 is 14 amino acids long.

The rearrangement links TRBV30 to TRBJ1-1; D is ambiguous. V was clipped by 5 bases and J by 1 base, with 8 bases between them. CDR1 is GTSNPN, CDR2 SVGIG, per germline (reference sequence). This CDR3 spans 12 amino acids. Here the CDR3 DNA reads TGTGCCTGGGGACGGGGGAACACTGAAGCTTTCTTT. Its translation: CAWGRGNTEAFF.

The chain employs TRBV19 and TRBJ2-2, with TRBD1 matching over 8 bases. Germline assignment: CDR1 LNHDA and CDR2 SQIVND (reference sequence). J was trimmed by 3 bases and V by 5 bases; bases with no gene match: 8. There are 16 residues in the CDR3. CDR3 sequence (DNA): TGTGCCAGTAGTCAGCCGACAGGGGCGGACACCGGGGAGCTGTTTTTT. The encoded protein is CASSQPTGADTGELFF.

The J gene is TRBJ1-1, the V gene TRBV6-5; the D is unclear. CDR1 MNHEY and CDR2 SVGAGI come from the germline V gene. The length of the CDR3 is 16 residues. The V gene lost 0 bases and the J gene lost 9 bases, with 20 bases spanning the gap. Here the CDR3 DNA reads TGTGCCAGCAGTTACTCGTTGAGGGAAGCGAACGAAAAAGCTTTCTTT. It encodes CASSYSLREANEKAFF.

The rearrangement uses TRBV4-2 and TRBJ2-1; 9 bases match TRBD1. J lost 5 bases, V lost 4 bases, and 0 bases had no gene match. This CDR3 is built from 13 residues. Germline lookup yields CDR1 LGHNA and CDR2 YNFKEQ. The DNA of the CDR3 is TGTGCCAGCAGCCGGGACAGGGACAATGAGCAGTTCTTC. It specifies CASSRDRDNEQFF.

The rearrangement links TRBV7-9 to TRBJ2-7; 11 nucleotides line up with TRBD1. Looked up from germline, CDR1 is SEHNR and CDR2 is FQNEAQ (reference sequence). V lost 3 bases to trimming and J lost 7 bases; unmatched junction nucleotides: 8. The CDR3 extends over 15 amino acids. The CDR3 DNA is TGTGCCAGCAGCTTGGCTACCGGGACAGGGGGTGAGCAGTACTTC. It yields the protein CASSLATGTGGEQYF.

CDR3 DNA: TGTGCCAGCTGGCGAGCCGGGGAGACCCAGTACTTC. Its translation is CASWRAGETQYF. The chain employs TRBV2 and TRBJ2-5; no reliable D call. The CDR3 runs to 12 residues. V lost 8 bases and J 5 bases, leaving 12 bases between the germline ends. Germline loops: CDR1 SNHLY, CDR2 FYNNEI.

The rearrangement joins TRBV9 to TRBJ2-3; TRBD2 is a possible D gene (7 bases). In germline, CDR1 is SGDLS, CDR2 YYNGEE. The CDR3 covers 17 residues. The V end lost 0 bases, the J end lost 0 bases, and 14 bases lay between the germline ends. Here the CDR3 DNA reads TGTGCCAGCAGCGTAGCTGCGGGGGCAACTAGCACAGATACGCAGTATTTT. Protein product: CASSVAAGATSTDTQYF.

The rearrangement links TRBV6-5 to TRBJ2-7; D is unresolved. Germline CDR1 and CDR2: MNHEY and SVGAGI. This CDR3 has 13 amino acids. Trimming took 0 bases from V and 4 from J, leaving 7 bases between them. The CDR3 spells CASSYSGLYEQYF. In DNA, the CDR3 is TGTGCCAGCAGTTACTCCGGGTTGTACGAGCAGTACTTC.

This clone was seen only once. In nucleotides, the CDR3 is TGCGCCAGCAGCTTGGAAGGGGGTCTTGCTTTCTTT. Its protein is CASSLEGGLAFF. The gene calls are TRBV5-1 and TRBJ1-1; TRBD1 is a possible D gene (6 bases). The V gene lost 0 bases and the J gene lost 11 bases, with 11 bases spanning the gap. The CDR3 has 12 amino acids. Germline V gives CDR1 SGHRS, CDR2 YFSETQ. Combining the CDR3 with reference TRBV5-1 and TRBJ1-1 gives the whole variable domain KAGVTQTPRYLIKTRGQQVTLSCSPISGHRSVSWYQQTPGQGLQFLFEYFSETQRNKGNFPGRFSGRQFSNSRSEMNVSTLELGDSALYLCASSLEGGLAFFGQGTRLTVV.

This rearrangement joins TRBV4-3 to TRBJ1-1; D is uncertain. V gave up 0 bases and J gave up 1 base, with 15 bases separating them. The CDR3 sequence is 17 residues long. In germline, CDR1 is LGHNA, CDR2 YSLEER. Here the CDR3 DNA reads TGCGCCAGCAGCCAAGAATTGTGGTCTTGGGCGAACACTGAAGCTTTCTTT. Translation: CASSQELWSWANTEAFF.

V and J are TRBV11-2 and TRBJ1-5, with 9 bases fitting TRBD1. J was trimmed by 7 bases and V by 5 bases; bases with no gene match: 6. Germline V gene data show CDR1 as SGHAT and CDR2 as FQNNGV. The CDR3 loop spans 14 amino acids. In DNA form, the CDR3 reads TGTGCCAGCAGCCCTACAGGGGGCCGACAGCCCCAGCATTTT. It translates to CASSPTGGRQPQHF.

As to this clone: This sample also contains other DNA sequences that code for the same CDR3. J is TRBJ2-7 and V is TRBV5-1; 12 bases are shared with TRBD1. V lost 3 bases and J lost 3; bases outside the gene matches: 4. The germline V gene encodes CDR1 SGHRS and CDR2 YFSETQ. This CDR3 comprises 15 residues. CDR3 region: CASSSGTGGFYEQYF. The CDR3 coding sequence is TGCGCCAGCAGCTCAGGGACAGGGGGCTTCTACGAGCAGTACTTC. Variable domain in full (rest from reference TRBV5-1 and TRBJ2-7): KAGVTQTPRYLIKTRGQQVTLSCSPISGHRSVSWYQQTPGQGLQFLFEYFSETQRNKGNFPGRFSGRQFSNSRSEMNVSTLELGDSALYLCASSSGTGGFYEQYFGPGTRLTVT.

The V and J genes are TRBV4-1 and TRBJ2-6; D not resolved. Trimming removed 1 base from V and 4 bases from J, with 8 bases in between. There are 15 residues in the CDR3. In germline, CDR1 is MGHRA, CDR2 YSYEKL. Here the CDR3 reads CASSQGSWGANVLTF. For the CDR3, the DNA is TGCGCCAGCAGCCAAGGGAGCTGGGGGGCCAACGTCCTGACTTTC.